The 14 T cell receptor beta chains below all came from one sample that was sequenced in a study of CD8+ T cells in alopecia areata. In each case, RNA was isolated and then reverse transcribed into cDNA as the sequencing template. Some clones are missing from TCRdb's copy, which holds only in-frame ones; the method was immunoSEQ multiplex PCR. The sample includes 150,000 to 200,000 clones, 60% of them seen just once. The treatment is: oral pan-JAK inhibitor, 5-10 mg twice daily. The source material was CD4+ T cells sorted from blood, sampled at week 24, from a patient treated with tofacitinib. All receptors come from a human donor with alopecia areata.

This clone was observed a handful of times. J is TRBJ2-2 and V is TRBV4-1; 12 nucleotides agree with TRBD2. CDR1 is MGHRA and CDR2 is YSYEKL in the germline V gene. The J segment lost 3 bases and the V segment lost 3 bases, leaving 5 bases of the junction unmatched. The CDR3 runs 17 residues. This CDR3 is CASSQSSGGAYTGELFF. DNA for the CDR3: TGCGCCAGCAGCCAGTCTAGCGGGGGGGCGTACACCGGGGAGCTGTTTTTT.

J is TRBJ2-7 and V is TRBV7-9; D remains unclear. The germline V and J ends were trimmed by 7 bases and 3 bases, with 13 bases remaining between them. Germline values: CDR1 SEHNR, CDR2 FQNEAQ (reference sequence). The CDR3 contains 13 residues. Here the CDR3 DNA reads TGTGCCAGCACCCCAACTCCAGGCTACGAGCAGTACTTC. It codes for CASTPTPGYEQYF.

The CDR3 protein is CASSPGRTQETQYF. DNA of the CDR3: TGCGCCAGCAGCCCCGGACGGACCCAAGAGACCCAGTACTTC. The chain couples TRBV5-1 to TRBJ2-5; D remains ambiguous. The CDR3 has 14 residues. V was cut by 4 bases and J by 1 base, with 11 bases left in between. Germline CDR1 reads SGHRS; CDR2 reads YFSETQ.

A few counts support this clone. This sequence joins TRBV5-6 and TRBJ2-3; no definite D call. The CDR3 totals 14 residues. Germline CDR1 and CDR2: SGHDT and YYEEEE. Trimming shortened V by 4 bases and J by 2 bases, and 11 bases separated the two germline ends. The CDR3 DNA reads TGTGCCAGCAGCCCCCGAACCTACACAGATACGCAGTATTTT. Translating it yields CASSPRTYTDTQYF.

This clone came up a few times. V and J are TRBV27 and TRBJ2-6; D gene uncertain. The germline CDR1 and CDR2 sequences are MNHEY and SMNVEV (reference sequence). Trimming pared 2 bases from V and 1 base from J, leaving 12 bases between. The CDR3 covers 17 residues. In nucleotides, the CDR3 is TGTGCCAGCAGTTTAGTAGACGGCTTATCTGGGGCCAACGTCCTGACTTTC. Residues: CASSLVDGLSGANVLTF. Complete variable domain (other parts from reference TRBV27 and TRBJ2-6): EAQVTQNPRYLITVTGKKLTVTCSQNMNHEYMSWYRQDPGLGLRQIYYSMNVEVTDKGDVPEGYKVSRKEKRNFPLILESPSPNQTSLYFCASSLVDGLSGANVLTFGAGSRLTVL.

This clone was recorded a few times. The V call is TRBV29-1, the J call TRBJ1-1; perhaps TRBD1 as D (5 bases). Per germline, CDR1 SQVTM and CDR2 ANQGSEA. The CDR3 totals 11 residues. Between the trimmed V and J ends, which lost 3 bases and 10 bases, there was a span of 12 bases. DNA of the CDR3: TGCAGCGTTGATAGGGGATGGGGAGCTTTCTTT. It is translated as CSVDRGWGAFF.

The genes are TRBV29-1 and TRBJ1-3, with a tentative D call TRBD1 (5 bases). CDR1 SQVTM and CDR2 ANQGSEA come from the germline V gene. Trimming took off 4 bases at V and 0 bases at J, with 13 bases between the two ends. There are 15 residues in the CDR3. CDR3 protein: CSVVLGGGSGNTIYF. The CDR3 DNA reads TGCAGCGTTGTGCTGGGGGGGGGCTCTGGAAACACCATATATTTT. The variable domain in full, completed from reference TRBV29-1 and TRBJ1-3, reads SAVISQKPSRDICQRGTSLTIQCQVDSQVTMMFWYRQQPGQSLTLIATANQGSEATYESGFVIDKFPISRPNLTFSTLTVSNMSPEDSSIYLCSVVLGGGSGNTIYFGEGSWLTVV.

This clone was detected once. The V gene is TRBV11-2, the J gene TRBJ2-7, with TRBD2 as a possible D gene (5 bases). The V end lost 4 bases, the J end lost 3 bases, and 10 bases lay between the germline ends. Germline-derived CDR1 and CDR2 are SGHAT and FQNNGV. This CDR3 has 13 residues. The CDR3 DNA follows: TGTGCCAGCAGCTCGGGGTTATTCTACGAGCAGTACTTC. This sequence encodes CASSSGLFYEQYF.

CDR3 residues: CSVGSGRGYTF. DNA for the CDR3: TGCAGCGTTGGTTCGGGGAGGGGCTACACCTTC. The chain recombines TRBV29-1 with TRBJ1-2; D is ambiguous. Per the germline V gene, CDR1 is SQVTM and CDR2 is ANQGSEA. The CDR3 spans 11 residues. V lost 4 bases and J lost 8, with 11 bases in between.

A few counts support this clone. As DNA, the CDR3 is TGTGCCAGTAGTATTACCCCTCTATACAATGAGCAGTTCTTC. Translating gives CASSITPLYNEQFF. This chain uses TRBV19 with TRBJ2-1; D gene uncertain. Trimming removed 3 bases from V and 4 bases from J, with 10 bases in between. Germline CDR1 reads LNHDA; CDR2 reads SQIVND (reference sequence). This CDR3 region has 14 residues.

The chain is built from TRBV30 and TRBJ2-3; D unclear. The CDR3 extends over 14 amino acids. V was cut by 2 bases and J by 0 bases, with 9 bases left in between. Germline CDR1 GTSNPN, CDR2 SVGIG (reference sequence). CDR3: CAWSSRPSTDTQYF. Written as DNA, the CDR3 is TGTGCCTGGAGTTCTCGCCCCAGCACAGATACGCAGTATTTT.

A few counts support this clone. CDR3 in amino acids: CSVAPQIGEQYF. The CDR3 nucleotides read TGCAGCGTGGCCCCCCAGATCGGCGAGCAGTACTTC. The rearrangement links TRBV29-1 to TRBJ2-7; D gene uncertain. The length of the CDR3 is 12 residues. Deletions cut 6 bases from V and 6 bases from J, with 15 bases between. Germline V CDR1 and CDR2: SQVTM, ANQGSEA.

The chain combines TRBV7-2 with TRBJ1-1; tentative D call: TRBD1 (6 bases). V shed 5 bases and J shed 1 base, with 14 bases lying between them. From germline, CDR1 is SGHTA and CDR2 FQGNSA. This CDR3 has 15 residues. CDR3 loop: CASSVTGKWNTEAFF. The CDR3 bases are TGTGCCAGCAGCGTTACAGGGAAGTGGAACACTGAAGCTTTCTTT.

This chain connects TRBV5-1 to TRBJ2-3; tentatively, D is TRBD1 or TRBD2 (6 bases each). The CDR3 covers 15 residues. Germline V gene lookup returns CDR1 SGHRS and CDR2 YFSETQ. Trimming took 6 bases from V and 1 from J, leaving 15 bases between them. CDR3 DNA: TGCGCCAGCACCTCGGAGGGGGACCGCACAGATACGCAGTATTTT. Its protein product is CASTSEGDRTDTQYF.